This T cell receptor beta chain was obtained from a study of blood T cell repertoires in COVID-19. Overall study: The United States, Italy and Spain supplied acute and convalescent COVID-19 samples.

As originally analysed: Amplifying reference gene primers gave estimates of nucleated cell counts. Profiled with immunoSEQ multiplex PCR; TCRdb holds only in-frame clones, not every one. That table gives V, J and clone size, and the DNA gave D and trimming. Of approximately 670,000 clones in the sample, around 89% are singletons; the top ten hold about 0.26%. The CDR3 runs to 14 residues. CDR1 is MNHEY, CDR2 SMNVEV, per germline (reference sequence). Trimming cost V 3 bases and J 7 bases, with 13 bases left between them. The source of this sequence is a woman between 18 and 29 years old with acute or convalescent COVID-19. This rearrangement joins TRBV27 to TRBJ2-1; no clear D gene. The sequencing sample was made of peripheral blood. The CDR3 coding sequence is TGTGCCAGCAGTTTGATCCTCTCTCGGAATGAGCAGTTCTTC. Its translation: CASSLILSRNEQFF.